These 29 T cell receptor beta chains came from one sample sequenced in a study of radiation and T cells in renal cell carcinoma. Noted time point: baseline pretreatment blood. The treatment is: 15 Gy SBRT to primary tumor, nephrectomy 4 weeks later. TCRdb's copy holds only in-frame clones and misses some; the assay was immunoSEQ multiplex PCR. The sample includes about 91,000 clones, roughly four fifths of them seen just once. The sequences come from blood, collected from a patient whose treatment included radiotherapy and nephrectomy. Receptor source: a man aged 60-69 years with renal cell carcinoma.

The chain joins TRBV7-7 to TRBJ2-6, with D perhaps matching TRBD1 (6 bases). With 3 bases removed from V and 0 bases from J, the gap between germline ends came to 9 bases. Germline CDR1 and CDR2: SSHAT and FNYEAQ (reference sequence). The CDR3 contains 16 residues. The CDR3 DNA sequence: TGTGCCAGCAGCTTCACAGGGCGCTCTGGGGCCAACGTCCTGACTTTC. Protein product: CASSFTGRSGANVLTF.

The table lists this clone with a few counts. The chain has TRBV28 and TRBJ1-1, with D unclear. This CDR3 is built from 11 residues. The germline CDR1 and CDR2 sequences are MDHEN and SYDVKM. V shed 8 bases and J shed 0 bases, with 4 bases lying between them. CDR3 region: CASRMNTEAFF. CDR3 bases: TGTGCCAGCCGCATGAACACTGAAGCTTTCTTT. Looking up the rest from reference TRBV28 and TRBJ1-1 gives the full variable domain: DVKVTQSSRYLVKRTGEKVFLECVQDMDHENMFWYRQDPGLGLRLIYFSYDVKMKEKGDIPEGYSVSREKKERFSLILESASTNQTSMYLCASRMNTEAFFGQGTRLTVV.

The chain joins TRBV10-2 to TRBJ1-1, with D possibly matching TRBD1 (6 bases). The CDR3 extends over 16 amino acids. Germline CDR1 and CDR2: WSHSY and SAAADI. Trimming cost V 0 bases and J 6 bases, with 17 bases left between them. In nucleotides, the CDR3 is TGCGCCAGCAGTGAGTCGAGTGGGTCCCCAGGGGCTGAAGCTTTCTTT. As protein: CASSESSGSPGAEAFF.

V and J are TRBV28 and TRBJ2-3, with D possibly TRBD1 on 6 matching bases. The CDR3 consists of 16 residues. CDR1 and CDR2 from the germline V gene are MDHEN and SYDVKM. Trimming took off 3 bases at V and 2 bases at J, with 15 bases between the two ends. CDR3 residues: CASSLGQSVDTDTQYF. For the CDR3, the DNA is TGTGCCAGCAGTTTGGGACAAAGTGTGGACACAGATACGCAGTATTTT.

A single count supports this clone. This chain connects TRBV19 to TRBJ2-1; 11 positions agree with TRBD1. V shed 8 bases, J shed 6 bases, and the junction held 15 bases outside the gene matches. From germline, CDR1 is LNHDA and CDR2 SQIVND (reference sequence). The CDR3 contains 17 residues. The CDR3 DNA reads TGTGCCAGTCAAACACGCTTCGGACAGGGGGCAAGCAATGAGCAGTTCTTC. Its protein product is CASQTRFGQGASNEQFF.

This chain links TRBV7-9 with TRBJ2-7; 7 bases fit TRBD1. V lost 3 bases and J lost 7; bases outside the gene matches: 6. The CDR3 is 13 amino acids. Germline lookup yields CDR1 SEHNR and CDR2 FQNEAQ (reference sequence). The CDR3 region is CASSFTTGREQYF. DNA of the CDR3: TGTGCCAGCAGCTTCACGACAGGGCGAGAGCAGTACTTC.

V and J are TRBV27 and TRBJ1-2; unclear D gene. In germline, CDR1 is MNHEY, CDR2 SMNVEV (reference sequence). This CDR3 has 15 residues. Trimming removed 2 bases at V and 3 bases at J, with 13 bases between. The CDR3 loop is CASSLGEGRDYGYTF. CDR3 nucleotides: TGTGCCAGCAGTTTAGGGGAAGGTAGGGACTATGGCTACACCTTC.

The chain recombines TRBV6-5 with TRBJ2-1, with 16 bases fitting TRBD2. This CDR3 region has 12 residues. V lost 11 bases, J lost 12 bases, and 4 bases stayed unmatched. Germline loops: CDR1 MNHEY, CDR2 SVGAGI. This chain's CDR3 is CAAGTSGGGQFF. The CDR3 DNA follows: TGTGCCGCCGGGACTAGCGGGGGGGGGCAGTTCTTC.

In this sample, this clone turned up a few times. The chain carries TRBV19 and TRBJ2-1; D may be TRBD1 (5 bases). Looked up from germline, CDR1 is LNHDA and CDR2 is SQIVND (reference sequence). Trimming shortened V by 1 base and J by 7 bases, and 8 bases separated the two germline ends. CDR3 length: 13 amino acids. The CDR3 loop is CASSIAGANEQFF. CDR3 sequence (DNA): TGTGCCAGTAGTATAGCTGGGGCAAATGAGCAGTTCTTC. Full variable domain (remainder filled in from reference TRBV19 and TRBJ2-1): DGGITQSPKYLFRKEGQNVTLSCEQNLNHDAMYWYRQDPGQGLRLIYYSQIVNDFQKGDIAEGYSVSREKKESFPLTVTSAQKNPTAFYLCASSIAGANEQFFGPGTRLTVL.

This chain joins TRBV5-1 and TRBJ1-1, with 8 positions matching TRBD1. Germline CDR1 and CDR2: SGHRS and YFSETQ. CDR3 size: 16 residues. V gave up 4 bases and J gave up 1 base; unmatched junction bases: 9. CDR3 residues: CASSIVPGQENTEAFF. As DNA, the CDR3 is TGCGCCAGCAGCATCGTTCCGGGACAGGAGAACACTGAAGCTTTCTTT.

The CDR3 sequence: CASSLDGNAYGYTF. DNA for the CDR3: TGTGCCAGCAGCTTAGACGGAAACGCATATGGCTACACCTTC. The chain couples TRBV7-2 to TRBJ1-2; unclear D gene. Per germline, CDR1 SGHTA and CDR2 FQGNSA. The V end lost 1 base, the J end lost 5 bases, and 11 bases lay between the germline ends. The CDR3 consists of 14 residues.

V and J are TRBV30 and TRBJ1-6, with a tentative D call TRBD1 (5 bases). Trimming took 0 bases from V and 4 from J, leaving 13 bases between them. CDR3 length equals 16 residues. Germline V lookup: CDR1 GTSNPN, CDR2 SVGIG (reference sequence). In DNA form, the CDR3 reads TGTGCCTGGAGTGTAAGGGCGACAGTATATAATTCACCCCTCCACTTT. Translating gives CAWSVRATVYNSPLHF.

The V gene is TRBV9, the J gene TRBJ1-3; TRBD1 agrees at 9 bases. The CDR3 is 16 amino acids. V dropped 5 bases and J dropped 4; count of bases not matched to a gene: 10. Looked up from germline, CDR1 is SGDLS and CDR2 is YYNGEE. The CDR3: CASSTPGQGRGNTIYF. CDR3 DNA sequence: TGTGCCAGCAGTACTCCGGGACAGGGCCGGGGAAACACCATATATTTT.

The gene calls are TRBV27 and TRBJ2-1; TRBD1 matches at 9 bases. J lost 4 bases, V lost 3 bases, and 4 bases had no gene match. The CDR3 spans 15 residues. Germline values: CDR1 MNHEY, CDR2 SMNVEV (reference sequence). In nucleotides, the CDR3 is TGTGCCAGCAGTTTGGGACAGGGCGGTTACAATGAGCAGTTCTTC. Translated, it gives CASSLGQGGYNEQFF.

In the case of this clone: Germline is not matched at one junction end, which may reflect a read error. The chain carries TRBV30 and TRBJ2-6; 9 positions match TRBD1. The germline V gene encodes CDR1 GTSNPN and CDR2 SVGIG (reference sequence). This CDR3 is built from 17 residues. The CDR3 sequence is CVWLRDRVLSGANVLTF. DNA of the CDR3: TGTGTCTGGCTAAGGGACAGGGTTCTCTCTGGGGCCAACGTCCTGACTTTC. Full variable domain (rest looked up from reference TRBV30 and TRBJ2-6): SQTIHQWPATLVQPVGSPLSLECTVEGTSNPNLYWYRQAAGRGLQLLFYSVGIGQISSEVPQNLSASRPQDRQFILSSKKLLLSDSGFYLCVWLRDRVLSGANVLTFGAGSRLTVL.

This rearrangement joins TRBV30 to TRBJ1-4; D is uncertain. This CDR3 contains 13 residues. Trimming took off 5 bases at V and 8 bases at J, with 15 bases between the two ends. CDR1 is GTSNPN, CDR2 SVGIG, per germline (reference sequence). In nucleotides, the CDR3 is TGTGCCTGGCATAGTTGGGATAGCGAAAAACTGTTTTTT. Residues: CAWHSWDSEKLFF. Combining the CDR3 with reference TRBV30 and TRBJ1-4 gives the whole variable domain SQTIHQWPATLVQPVGSPLSLECTVEGTSNPNLYWYRQAAGRGLQLLFYSVGIGQISSEVPQNLSASRPQDRQFILSSKKLLLSDSGFYLCAWHSWDSEKLFFGSGTQLSVL.

The chain couples TRBV7-9 to TRBJ1-2; 7 bases are shared with TRBD1. CDR1 and CDR2 (germline): SEHNR, FQNEAQ (reference sequence). V lost 6 bases to trimming and J lost 5 bases; unmatched junction nucleotides: 15. The CDR3 spans 16 residues. The CDR3 DNA reads TGTGCCAGCAGTTATCAACCCGACAGGGCCCAATATGGCTACACCTTC. This encodes CASSYQPDRAQYGYTF.

V gene TRBV9 combines with J gene TRBJ1-3, with D possibly being TRBD1 (6 bases). Trimming removed 0 bases at V and 12 bases at J, with 22 bases between. The length of the CDR3 is 16 residues. Germline CDR1 and CDR2: SGDLS and YYNGEE. For the CDR3, the DNA is TGTGCCAGCAGCGTAGAACAGGGTGTCCAATACCCCCACATATATTTT. As protein: CASSVEQGVQYPHIYF.

The chain joins TRBV5-5 to TRBJ2-7, with a possible D match to TRBD1 (5 bases). V was shortened by 2 bases and J by 3 bases, with 12 bases between the two germline ends. In germline, CDR1 is SGHKS, CDR2 YYEKEE (reference sequence). This CDR3 spans 14 amino acids. CDR3 region: CASSFAGSFYEQYF. CDR3 sequence (DNA): TGTGCCAGCAGCTTTGCAGGGTCCTTCTACGAGCAGTACTTC.

The chain joins TRBV5-1 to TRBJ2-7, with TRBD1 matching over 11 bases. The CDR3 has 16 residues. CDR1 SGHRS and CDR2 YFSETQ come from the germline V gene. V lost 1 base, J lost 0 bases, and 3 bases stayed unmatched. CDR3 amino acids: CASSLSGTGGSYEQYF. As DNA, the CDR3 is TGCGCCAGCAGCTTGAGTGGGACAGGGGGCTCCTACGAGCAGTACTTC.

The chain joins TRBV7-2 to TRBJ2-7, with TRBD1 identical over 8 bases. Per the germline V gene, CDR1 is SGHTA and CDR2 is FQGNSA. After removal of 7 bases from V and 4 bases from J, the junction contained 6 bases not matched to a gene. The CDR3 runs 13 residues. CDR3 in DNA: TGTGCCAGCAACCGACAGGGGATGTACGAGCAGTACTTC. Translated, it gives CASNRQGMYEQYF.

The rearrangement joins TRBV9 to TRBJ2-1, with 7 nucleotides matching TRBD2. Germline assignment: CDR1 SGDLS and CDR2 YYNGEE. V lost 3 bases and J lost 1; bases outside the gene matches: 7. The CDR3 sequence is 16 residues long. In nucleotides, the CDR3 is TGTGCCAGCAGCGAGACGACTAGCTGGTCCTACAATGAGCAGTTCTTC. It encodes CASSETTSWSYNEQFF.

DNA of the CDR3: TGCGCCAGCAGTCAATCGGCGAGGGGGCAGTTCTTC. It is translated as CASSQSARGQFF. The V call is TRBV23-1, the J call TRBJ2-1; D might be TRBD1 or TRBD2, each matching 5 bases. TRBV23-1 is treated as an ORF (open reading frame) with a function not yet certain. The CDR3 sequence is 12 residues long. Trimming cost V 0 bases and J 12 bases, with 9 bases left between them.

This chain links TRBV4-3 with TRBJ2-1; 11 bases are a match to TRBD1. The length of the CDR3 is 17 residues. Looked up from germline, CDR1 is LGHNA and CDR2 is YSLEER. J lost 6 bases, V lost 1 base, and 8 bases had no gene match. The CDR3 protein is CASSQGVGQGAGNEQFF. The CDR3, as DNA: TGCGCCAGCAGCCAAGGCGTCGGACAGGGGGCTGGCAATGAGCAGTTCTTC.

The chain links TRBV11-2 to TRBJ1-2; TRBD1 is a possible D gene (6 bases). The CDR3 contains 15 residues. Trimming shortened V by 5 bases and J by 6 bases, and 19 bases separated the two germline ends. CDR1 is SGHAT and CDR2 is FQNNGV in the germline V gene. In DNA form, the CDR3 reads TGTGCCAGCAGCACCCCCGCAACAGGGCTTGATGGCTACACCTTC. Protein sequence: CASSTPATGLDGYTF.

J is TRBJ1-5 and V is TRBV6-1; no definite D call. CDR1 MNHNS and CDR2 SASEGT come from the germline V gene. V lost 2 bases and J 7 bases, leaving 9 bases between the germline ends. CDR3 length: 13 amino acids. The CDR3 coding sequence is TGTGCCAGCAGTGAACTCCGGGGACAGCCCCAGCATTTT. As protein: CASSELRGQPQHF.

The genes are TRBV5-1 and TRBJ1-1, with D possibly being TRBD1 (6 bases). Trimming took 3 bases from V and 1 from J, leaving 13 bases between them. The CDR3 is made up of 15 amino acids. Germline values: CDR1 SGHRS, CDR2 YFSETQ. The CDR3 DNA follows: TGCGCCAGCAGCTGGGGGGGACAACCGAACACTGAAGCTTTCTTT. Its protein product is CASSWGGQPNTEAFF.

The rearrangement uses TRBV19 and TRBJ2-3; possible D gene TRBD1, 6 bases. There are 18 residues in the CDR3. Per the germline V gene, CDR1 is LNHDA and CDR2 is SQIVND (reference sequence). The V end lost 0 bases, the J end lost 5 bases, and 21 bases lay between the germline ends. The DNA of the CDR3 is TGTGCCAGTAGTATAGATCTAGGGGGAGACCCTTGGAAAGATACGCAGTATTTT. This gives the protein CASSIDLGGDPWKDTQYF.

This chain joins TRBV9 and TRBJ2-2, with TRBD1 matching 8 bases. V dropped 3 bases and J dropped 2; count of bases not matched to a gene: 18. Looked up from germline, CDR1 is SGDLS and CDR2 is YYNGEE. The CDR3 extends over 20 amino acids. CDR3 sequence reads: CASSALWLTGAGNNTGELFF. The CDR3 region has the DNA TGTGCCAGCAGCGCCCTATGGTTGACAGGGGCCGGGAATAACACCGGGGAGCTGTTTTTT.